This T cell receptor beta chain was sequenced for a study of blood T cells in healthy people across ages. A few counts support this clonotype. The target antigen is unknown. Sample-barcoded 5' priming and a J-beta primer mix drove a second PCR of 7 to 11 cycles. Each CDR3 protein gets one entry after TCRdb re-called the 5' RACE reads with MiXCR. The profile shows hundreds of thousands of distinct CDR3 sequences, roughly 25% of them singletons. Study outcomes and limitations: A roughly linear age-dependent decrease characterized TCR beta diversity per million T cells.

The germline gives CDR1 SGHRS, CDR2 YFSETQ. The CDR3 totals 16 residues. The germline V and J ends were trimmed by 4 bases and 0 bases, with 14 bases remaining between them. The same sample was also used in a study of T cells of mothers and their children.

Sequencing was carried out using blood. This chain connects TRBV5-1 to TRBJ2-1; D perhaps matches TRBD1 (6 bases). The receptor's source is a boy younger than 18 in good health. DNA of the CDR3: TGCGCCAGCAGCCTCAGCACAGGGAGCTCCTACAATGAGCAGTTCTTC. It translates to CASSLSTGSSYNEQFF.